This T cell receptor beta chain was recorded in a study of blood T cells in healthy people across ages. A sample-barcoded 5' primer and a J-beta primer mix were used in a second PCR of about 6 to 11 cycles. Each cDNA molecule carried a tag from a template-switch adaptor that contained 12 random nucleotides. TCRdb called the 5' RACE reads again in MiXCR, with one record for every CDR3 protein. The table records roughly 680,000 distinct CDR3 sequences, 45% to 50% of them present only once. V lost 6 bases, J lost 4 bases, and 6 bases stayed unmatched. CDR1 and CDR2 (germline): DFQATT, SNEGSKA (reference sequence). The CDR3 is 14 residues long. With respect to this clonotype: The antigen remains unidentified.

Findings and limits, study-wide: It was found that TCR beta diversity correlated strongly with the percentage of naive T cells. Both higher diversity and more naive CD4+ cells marked long-lived donors when set against aged donors.

The V call is TRBV20-1, the J call TRBJ2-1; the match to TRBD2 covers 10 bases. This receptor was identified in a woman aged 60 to 75 in good health. The specimen sequenced was blood. The DNA of the CDR3 is TGCAGTGCGGAAAGGACTAGCGGATACAATGAGCAGTTCTTC. It encodes CSAERTSGYNEQFF.